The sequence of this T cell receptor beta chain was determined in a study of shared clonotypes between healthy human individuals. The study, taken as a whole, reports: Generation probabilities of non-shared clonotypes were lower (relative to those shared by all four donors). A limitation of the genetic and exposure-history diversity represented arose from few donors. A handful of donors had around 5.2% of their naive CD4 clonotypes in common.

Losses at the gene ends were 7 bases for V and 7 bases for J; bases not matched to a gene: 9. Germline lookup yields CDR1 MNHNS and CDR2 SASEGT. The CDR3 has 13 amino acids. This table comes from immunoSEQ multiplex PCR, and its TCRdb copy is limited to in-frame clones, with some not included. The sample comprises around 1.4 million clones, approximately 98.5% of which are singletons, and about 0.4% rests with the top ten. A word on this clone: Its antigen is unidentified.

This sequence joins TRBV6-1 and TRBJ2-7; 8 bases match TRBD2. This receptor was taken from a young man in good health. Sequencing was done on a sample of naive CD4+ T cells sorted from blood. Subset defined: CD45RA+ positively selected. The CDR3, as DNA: TGTGCCAGCAAAAGACAACTAGCGGAAGAGCAGTACTTC. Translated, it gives CASKRQLAEEQYF.